Included here is one T cell receptor (beta chain) sequence, with context. The antigen remains unidentified. These data come from a study of CD8 T cells in Susac syndrome. Findings and limits, study-wide: The study recognized that its TCR sequencing and HLA analysis covered a relatively small number of individuals.

Reverse transcription of roughly 0.45 to 1 ug RNA was performed with random hexamers. An immunoSEQ multiplex PCR generated amplified TCR beta CDR3 products spanning 54 Vbeta and 13 Jbeta. TCRdb recomputed calls from the immunoSEQ multiplex PCR reads with MiXCR, one row per CDR3 protein. This table holds some 260,000 distinct CDR3 sequences, around 84% found once. TCR beta sequencing covered blood CD8+ and CD4+ T cells. Negative isolation was applied to CD8+ and CD4+ T cells, and FACS enrichment was applied to TEMRA cells. The CDR3 loop spans 13 amino acids. Germline V lookup: CDR1 MGHRA, CDR2 YSYEKL. The J segment lost 10 bases and the V segment lost 0 bases, leaving 5 bases of the junction unmatched.

This TCR was recovered from a human donor with multiple sclerosis. J is TRBJ2-5 and V is TRBV4-1; TRBD2 aligns across 7 bases. The material sequenced was CD8+ T cells from PBMCs. The CDR3 DNA is TGCGCCAGCAGCCAAGATGGAGGGAGGGACCAGTACTTC. It yields the protein CASSQDGGRDQYF.